This T cell receptor (beta chain) was found in a study of blood T cell repertoires in COVID-19. Across the whole study: Sites in the United States, Italy and Spain provided acute and convalescent COVID-19 samples. The cDNA or gDNA used as material had been derived from T cells, B-cell-depleted T cells, or PBMCs.

Per the original data handling: Quantification of nucleated cells was approximated via reference gene primer amplification. Assay: immunoSEQ multiplex PCR; the TCRdb copy retains only in-frame clones and omits some. V, J and clone size reflect that table, while D and trimming were determined from the DNA. The sample includes approximately 120,000 clones, around four fifths of them seen just once. A single count supports this clone. The CDR3 sequence is 16 residues long. V shed 2 bases, J shed 7 bases, and the junction held 8 bases outside the gene matches. Germline lookup yields CDR1 MNHEY and CDR2 SVGAGI.

The clonotype originates from a man older than 75 with COVID-19, enrolled during active disease. Material: peripheral blood. J is TRBJ2-1 and V is TRBV6-5; 10 nucleotides line up with TRBD2. DNA of the CDR3: TGTGCCAGCAGTTACCCCTCTAGCGGGAGAGGAAATGAGCAGTTCTTC. Its translation is CASSYPSSGRGNEQFF.